The TCR beta chain under discussion was sequenced for a study of post-analysis software for immune sequencing data. Study results and caveats: Elevated frequency relative to controls characterized a handful of TRBV segments in patients, TRBV5-6, TRBV5-1 and TRBV20-1 among them.

The germline V gene encodes CDR1 SQVTM and CDR2 ANQGSEA. V was pared by 7 bases and J by 5 bases, with 6 bases of the junction left unmatched. This CDR3 has 12 amino acids. On this clonotype itself: The antigen remains unidentified.

The TCR beta cDNA libraries carried unique molecular identifiers. MiXCR, applied by TCRdb to the PCR reads, yields one record per CDR3 protein. The repertoire has 450,000 to 700,000 distinct CDR3 sequences, about 40% of them found once; the top ten carry around 1.7%. This receptor was taken from a girl aged 5-17 years with multiple sclerosis. The material sequenced was blood. This chain links TRBV29-1 with TRBJ2-5; 8 positions agree with TRBD2. In nucleotides, the CDR3 is TGCAGCGGGAAGCGGGAGAGGGAGACCCAGTACTTC. As protein: CSGKRERETQYF. Full variable domain (missing parts from reference TRBV29-1 and TRBJ2-5): SAVISQKPSRDICQRGTSLTIQCQVDSQVTMMFWYRQQPGQSLTLIATANQGSEATYESGFVIDKFPISRPNLTFSTLTVSNMSPEDSSIYLCSGKRERETQYFGPGTRLLVL.